The T cell receptor beta chain described here comes from a study of blood T cell repertoires in COVID-19. V lost 5 bases, J lost 0 bases, and 10 bases stayed unmatched. This CDR3 region has 18 residues. Germline CDR1 SGHTA, CDR2 FQGNSA. Using immunoSEQ multiplex PCR, the repertoire was profiled, and TCRdb retains in-frame clones only, with some absent. The data contain over 150,000 clones, roughly 90% of them singletons. This sequence originates from a man aged 50 or older with acute or convalescent COVID-19. Source material: peripheral blood. This chain connects TRBV7-2 to TRBJ2-2; 9 positions match TRBD2. CDR3 residues: CASSARLSGGPNTGELFF. CDR3 DNA sequence: TGTGCCAGCAGCGCACGGCTTAGCGGGGGACCGAACACCGGGGAGCTGTTTTTT.